The rows below give T cell receptor beta chains drawn from one sample of a study of T-cell memory formation after mild COVID-19. MiXCR was run by TCRdb on the 5' RACE reads, yielding one entry per CDR3 protein. The sample holds 300,000 to 350,000 distinct CDR3 sequences; 13% to 15% are singletons and the top ten take 21%. Sequencing used PBMCs or a T cell subset sorted from them (not recorded which). Receptors were obtained from a man between 18 and 29 years old who had mild COVID-19 (a few samples of this study predate the infection). Cell type and time point are not known. Both conserved end residues are part of each CDR3. The D gene is left open where the match is weak. Clone size is not always given. Where it is, it says once, few, many or a class for expanded clones.

d_gene,abundance,j_gene,v_gene,CDR3aa,CDR3nt
-,few,TRBJ1-2,TRBV7-2,CASSLYRDGYTF,TGTGCCAGCAGCTTGTACAGGGATGGCTACACCTTC
-,few,TRBJ1-1,TRBV20-1,CSARDRGSEAFF,TGCAGTGCTAGAGACAGAGGGTCTGAAGCTTTCTTT
-,few,TRBJ1-2,TRBV20-1,CSARGAYNYGYTF,TGCAGTGCTAGAGGTGCTTATAACTATGGCTACACCTTC
TRBD2,many,TRBJ2-1,TRBV19,CASTGLAGYNEQFF,TGTGCCAGCACAGGACTAGCGGGGTACAATGAGCAGTTCTTC
-,-,TRBJ1-1,TRBV5-6,CASSMGWRTEAFF,TGTGCCAGCAGCATGGGCTGGCGGACTGAAGCTTTCTTT
-,-,TRBJ2-1,TRBV20-1,CSASRTTWRDEQFF,TGCAGTGCTAGTCGGACTACCTGGAGGGATGAGCAGTTCTTC
-,-,TRBJ2-5,TRBV20-1,CSASEWDSGRQETQYF,TGCAGTGCTAGCGAGTGGGATTCTGGCCGACAAGAGACCCAGTACTTC
-,few,TRBJ1-6,TRBV7-3,CASSPAQGSPLHF,TGTGCCAGCAGCCCAGCTCAAGGTTCACCCCTCCACTTT
TRBD1,-,TRBJ1-3,TRBV20-1,CSAGRQGNTIYF,TGCAGTGCTGGAAGACAGGGGAACACCATATATTTT
TRBD1,-,TRBJ2-4,TRBV5-4,CAITDRGDIQYF,TGTGCCATTACGGACAGGGGAGACATTCAGTACTTC
TRBD2,few,TRBJ2-3,TRBV7-6,CASTSGTSWSDTQYF,TGTGCCAGCACCTCCGGGACTAGCTGGTCAGATACGCAGTATTTT
TRBD1,many,TRBJ2-3,TRBV4-3,CASMTGEKDTQYF,TGCGCCAGCATGACAGGGGAGAAAGATACGCAGTATTTT
-,few,TRBJ2-5,TRBV30,CAWGVGAAREGETQYF,TGTGCCTGGGGGGTGGGGGCAGCTCGAGAAGGGGAGACCCAGTACTTC
-,few,TRBJ2-2,TRBV6-5,CASKGGTNTGELFF,TGTGCCAGCAAGGGTGGGACGAACACCGGGGAGCTGTTTTTT
-,-,TRBJ1-5,TRBV27,CASSPGRGIDQPQHF,TGTGCCAGCAGTCCCGGACGGGGGATCGATCAGCCCCAGCATTTT
TRBD2,-,TRBJ2-1,TRBV5-6,CASSWGLAGNNNEQFF,TGTGCCAGCAGCTGGGGACTAGCGGGGAACAACAATGAGCAGTTCTTC
-,-,TRBJ1-2,TRBV7-9,CASSSGPFDGYTF,TGTGCCAGCAGCTCGGGCCCATTCGATGGCTACACCTTC
-,-,TRBJ2-6,TRBV7-3,CASTRESGANVLTF,TGTGCCAGCACCCGGGAATCTGGGGCCAACGTCCTGACTTTC
-,few,TRBJ1-2,TRBV4-1,CASSQHPPPANYGYTF,TGCGCCAGCAGCCAGCATCCCCCCCCGGCTAACTATGGCTACACCTTC
-,many,TRBJ1-2,TRBV5-1,CASSFGAGQGNGYTF,TGCGCCAGCAGCTTTGGCGCAGGGCAAGGAAATGGCTACACCTTC
-,-,TRBJ2-5,TRBV10-3,CAISESAGRQETQYF,TGTGCCATCAGTGAGTCTGCGGGGCGTCAAGAGACCCAGTACTTC
-,-,TRBJ2-1,TRBV18,CASSQGEANEQFF,TGTGCCAGCTCACAGGGGGAGGCGAATGAGCAGTTCTTC
-,few,TRBJ1-3,TRBV7-9,CASSLEVAHTIYF,TGTGCCAGCAGCTTAGAAGTTGCGCACACCATATATTTT
TRBD1,few,TRBJ1-2,TRBV12-3/TRBV12-4,CASSLRGPEGGYTF,TGTGCCAGCAGCCTCAGGGGGCCGGAGGGCGGCTACACCTTC
-,-,TRBJ2-2,TRBV7-6,CASSLEYKYTGELFF,TGTGCCAGCAGCCTAGAATATAAGTACACCGGGGAGCTGTTTTTT
-,-,TRBJ2-7,TRBV6-5,CASSYSWTPGYEQYF,TGTGCCAGCAGTTACTCGTGGACCCCGGGCTACGAGCAGTACTTC
-,few,TRBJ2-1,TRBV4-3,CASSQDIQASYNEQFF,TGCGCCAGCAGCCAAGATATACAGGCGTCCTACAATGAGCAGTTCTTC
-,-,TRBJ2-5,TRBV4-1,CASSQVGYQETQYF,TGCGCCAGCAGCCAAGTGGGGTACCAAGAGACCCAGTACTTC
-,-,TRBJ2-3,TRBV7-6,CASSEFGTSDTQYF,TGTGCCAGCAGCGAATTTGGGACTTCAGATACGCAGTATTTT
TRBD2,-,TRBJ2-7,TRBV6-5,CASWEGSRPHEQYF,TGTGCCAGCTGGGAGGGGTCCCGTCCCCACGAGCAGTACTTC
-,few,TRBJ1-6,TRBV7-9,CASSSRVPFNSPLHF,TGTGCCAGCAGCTCCCGGGTCCCCTTTAATTCACCCCTCCACTTT
TRBD1,-,TRBJ2-7,TRBV9,CASSVRDSSYEQYF,TGTGCCAGCAGCGTACGGGACAGCTCCTACGAGCAGTACTTC
TRBD2,many,TRBJ2-3,TRBV7-2,CASKSGTTVWQYF,TGTGCCAGCAAGTCCGGGACTACCGTATGGCAGTATTTT
-,few,TRBJ2-3,TRBV9,CASSVVGGTDTQYF,TGTGCCAGCAGCGTAGTGGGGGGCACAGATACGCAGTATTTT
-,-,TRBJ1-2,TRBV12-3/TRBV12-4,CASTSLGGYTF,TGTGCCAGCACCTCCTTGGGTGGCTACACCTTC
-,few,TRBJ1-5,TRBV12-3/TRBV12-4,CASSFRGGYNQPQHF,TGTGCCAGCAGTTTCCGCGGGGGGTACAATCAGCCCCAGCATTTT
-,-,TRBJ1-5,TRBV7-2,CASSLVADQPQHF,TGTGCCAGCAGCTTAGTTGCCGATCAGCCCCAGCATTTT
-,-,TRBJ2-3,TRBV5-1,CASSLRQVPDTQYF,TGCGCCAGCAGCCTGAGACAGGTACCAGATACGCAGTATTTT
-,-,TRBJ1-1,TRBV7-9,CASSLVLQGETFF,TGTGCCAGCAGCTTAGTGTTACAGGGTGAGACTTTCTTT
-,many,TRBJ2-3,TRBV7-6,CASSLVGRGTDTQYF,TGTGCCAGCAGCTTAGTAGGGAGAGGCACAGATACGCAGTATTTT
-,-,TRBJ1-1,TRBV4-1,CASSPGQTNTEAFF,TGCGCCAGCAGCCCAGGACAGACTAACACTGAAGCTTTCTTT
-,-,TRBJ2-2,TRBV21-1,CASTLQGLAGELFF,TGTGCCAGCACTCTGCAGGGATTGGCCGGGGAGCTGTTTTTT
-,-,TRBJ2-1,TRBV9,CASSPRPPYNEQFF,TGTGCCAGCAGCCCCCGACCCCCCTACAATGAGCAGTTCTTC
-,-,TRBJ2-2,TRBV29-1,CSVAGGPGELFF,TGCAGCGTTGCCGGGGGGCCCGGGGAGCTGTTTTTT
TRBD1,-,TRBJ2-7,TRBV9,CASSLDGTGPYEQYF,TGTGCCAGCAGTCTCGATGGGACAGGACCCTACGAGCAGTACTTC
TRBD1,many,TRBJ1-2,TRBV9,CASSVFGTGGYHGYTF,TGTGCCAGCAGCGTCTTCGGGACAGGGGGTTATCATGGCTACACCTTC
TRBD1,-,TRBJ2-7,TRBV7-2,CASSIPRQGTPSYEQYF,TGTGCCAGCAGCATACCTAGACAGGGCACCCCCTCCTACGAGCAGTACTTC